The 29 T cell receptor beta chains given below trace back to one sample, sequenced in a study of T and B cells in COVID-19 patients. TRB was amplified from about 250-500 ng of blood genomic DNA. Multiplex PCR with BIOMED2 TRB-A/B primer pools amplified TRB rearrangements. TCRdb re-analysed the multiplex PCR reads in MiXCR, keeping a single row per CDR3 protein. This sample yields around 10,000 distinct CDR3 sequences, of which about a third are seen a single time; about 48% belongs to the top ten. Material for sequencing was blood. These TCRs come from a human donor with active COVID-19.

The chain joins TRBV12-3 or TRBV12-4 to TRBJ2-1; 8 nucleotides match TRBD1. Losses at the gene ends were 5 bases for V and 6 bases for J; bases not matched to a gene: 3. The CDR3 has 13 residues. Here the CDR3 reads CASSPDRVNEQFF. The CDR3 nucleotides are TGTGCCAGCAGTCCGGACAGGGTCAATGAGCAGTTCTTC.

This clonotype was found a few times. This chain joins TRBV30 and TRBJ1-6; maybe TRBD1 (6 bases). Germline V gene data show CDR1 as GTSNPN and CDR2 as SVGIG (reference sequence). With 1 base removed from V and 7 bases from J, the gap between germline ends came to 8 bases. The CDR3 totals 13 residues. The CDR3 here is CAWSGQANSPLHF. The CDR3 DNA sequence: TGTGCCTGGAGTGGACAGGCCAATTCACCCCTCCACTTT.

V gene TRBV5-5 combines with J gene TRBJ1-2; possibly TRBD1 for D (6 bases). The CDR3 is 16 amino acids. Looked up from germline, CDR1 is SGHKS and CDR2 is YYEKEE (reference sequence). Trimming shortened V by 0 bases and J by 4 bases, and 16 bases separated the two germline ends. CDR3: CASSLAFGGAGYGYTF. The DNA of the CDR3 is TGTGCCAGCAGCTTGGCTTTCGGGGGCGCCGGCTATGGCTACACCTTC.

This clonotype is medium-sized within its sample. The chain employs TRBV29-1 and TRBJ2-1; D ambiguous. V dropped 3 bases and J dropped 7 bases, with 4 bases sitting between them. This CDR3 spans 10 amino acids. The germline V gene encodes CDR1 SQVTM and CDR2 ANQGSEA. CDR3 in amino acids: CSVENNEQFF. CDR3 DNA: TGCAGCGTTGAGAATAATGAGCAGTTCTTC.

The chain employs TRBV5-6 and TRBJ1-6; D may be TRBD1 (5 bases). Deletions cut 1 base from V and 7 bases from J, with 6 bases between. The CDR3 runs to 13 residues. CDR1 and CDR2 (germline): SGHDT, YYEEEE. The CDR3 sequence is CASSLRGNSPLHF. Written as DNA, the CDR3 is TGTGCCAGCAGCTTGAGGGGAAATTCACCCCTCCACTTT. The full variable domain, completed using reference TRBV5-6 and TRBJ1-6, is DAGVTQSPTHLIKTRGQQVTLRCSPKSGHDTVSWYQQALGQGPQFIFQYYEEEERQRGNFPDRFSGHQFPNYSSELNVNALLLGDSALYLCASSLRGNSPLHFGNGTRLTVT.

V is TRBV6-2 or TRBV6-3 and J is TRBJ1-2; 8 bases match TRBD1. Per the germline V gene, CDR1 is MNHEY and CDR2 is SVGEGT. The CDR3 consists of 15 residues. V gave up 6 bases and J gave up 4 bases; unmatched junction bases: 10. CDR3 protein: CASRPGTGRIYGYTF. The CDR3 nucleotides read TGTGCCAGCAGACCCGGGACAGGCAGAATCTATGGCTACACCTTC.

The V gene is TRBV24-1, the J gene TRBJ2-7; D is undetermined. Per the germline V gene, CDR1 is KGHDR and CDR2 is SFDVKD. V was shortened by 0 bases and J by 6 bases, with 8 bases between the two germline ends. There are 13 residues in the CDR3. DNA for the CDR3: TGTGCCACCAGTGATTTGCTGGCCGGCGAGCAGTACTTC. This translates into CATSDLLAGEQYF.

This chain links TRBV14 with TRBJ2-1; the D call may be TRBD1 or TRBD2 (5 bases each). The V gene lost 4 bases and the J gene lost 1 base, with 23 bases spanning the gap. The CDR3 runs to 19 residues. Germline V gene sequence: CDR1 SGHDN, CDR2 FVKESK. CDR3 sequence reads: CASSPILPGTTFSYNEQFF. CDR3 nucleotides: TGTGCCAGCAGCCCGATCCTACCCGGGACGACGTTTTCCTACAATGAGCAGTTCTTC.

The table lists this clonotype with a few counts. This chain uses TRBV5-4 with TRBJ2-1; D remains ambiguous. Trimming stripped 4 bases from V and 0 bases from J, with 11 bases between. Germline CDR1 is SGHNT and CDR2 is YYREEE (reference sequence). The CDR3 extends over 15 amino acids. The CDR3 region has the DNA TGTGCCAGCAGCGGCCTTAGCATCTCCTACAATGAGCAGTTCTTC. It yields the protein CASSGLSISYNEQFF.

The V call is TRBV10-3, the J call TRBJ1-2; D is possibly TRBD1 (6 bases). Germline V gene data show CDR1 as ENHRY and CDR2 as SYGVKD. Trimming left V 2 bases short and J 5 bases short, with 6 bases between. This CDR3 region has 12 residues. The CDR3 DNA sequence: TGTGCCATCAGTGAGGACAGGTATGGCTACACCTTC. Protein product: CAISEDRYGYTF.

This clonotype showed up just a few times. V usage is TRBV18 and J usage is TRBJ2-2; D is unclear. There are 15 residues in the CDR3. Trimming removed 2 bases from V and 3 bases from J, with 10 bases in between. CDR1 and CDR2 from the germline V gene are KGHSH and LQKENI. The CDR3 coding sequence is TGTGCCAGCTCACCAAAGGGCGGCGACACCGGGGAGCTGTTTTTT. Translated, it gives CASSPKGGDTGELFF.

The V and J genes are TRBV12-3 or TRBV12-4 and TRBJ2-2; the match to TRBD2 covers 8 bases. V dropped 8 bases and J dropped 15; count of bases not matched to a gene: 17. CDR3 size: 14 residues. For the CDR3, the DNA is TGTGCCAGCGTGGGTTGGCTAGATGGCGGGGGGTTGTTTTTT. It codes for CASVGWLDGGGLFF.

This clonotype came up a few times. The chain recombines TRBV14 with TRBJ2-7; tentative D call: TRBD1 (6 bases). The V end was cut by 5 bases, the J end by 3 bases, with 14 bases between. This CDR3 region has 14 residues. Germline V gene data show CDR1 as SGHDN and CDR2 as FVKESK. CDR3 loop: CASSLGQQRYEQYF. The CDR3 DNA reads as TGTGCCAGCAGCTTAGGACAGCAACGCTACGAGCAGTACTTC. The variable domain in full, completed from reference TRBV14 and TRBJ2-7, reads EAGVTQFPSHSVIEKGQTVTLRCDPISGHDNLYWYRRVMGKEIKFLLHFVKESKQDESGMPNNRFLAERTGGTYSTLKVQPAELEDSGVYFCASSLGQQRYEQYFGPGTRLTVT.

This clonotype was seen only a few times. The CDR3 region is CASSPIGGTTEAFF. CDR3 DNA sequence: TGTGCCAGCTCACCAATCGGGGGGACCACTGAAGCTTTCTTT. The chain joins TRBV18 to TRBJ1-1; tentatively, D is TRBD1 (5 bases). The length of the CDR3 is 14 residues. Germline CDR1 is KGHSH and CDR2 is LQKENI. Trimming shortened V by 2 bases and J by 4 bases, and 11 bases separated the two germline ends.

The chain's CDR3 is CASSLPGRGTGELFF. The CDR3 DNA is TGTGCCAGTAGCCTTCCGGGGAGGGGGACCGGGGAGCTGTTTTTT. The V call is TRBV19, the J call TRBJ2-2; maybe TRBD2 (7 bases). The CDR3 sequence is 15 residues long. Germline assignment: CDR1 LNHDA and CDR2 SQIVND (reference sequence). The V end was cut by 6 bases, the J end by 5 bases, with 16 bases between.

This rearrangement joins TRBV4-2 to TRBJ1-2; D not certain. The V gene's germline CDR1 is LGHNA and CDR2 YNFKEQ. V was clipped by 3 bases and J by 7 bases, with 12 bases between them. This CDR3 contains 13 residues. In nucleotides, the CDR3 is TGTGCCAGCAGCCAGGAAGACACGCGTGGCTACACCTTC. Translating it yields CASSQEDTRGYTF.

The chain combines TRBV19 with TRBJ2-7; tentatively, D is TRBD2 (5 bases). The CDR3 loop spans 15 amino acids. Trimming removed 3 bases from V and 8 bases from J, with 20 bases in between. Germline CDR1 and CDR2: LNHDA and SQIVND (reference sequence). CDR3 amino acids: CASSIGLRETRQQYF. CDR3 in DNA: TGTGCCAGTAGTATCGGATTGAGGGAGACCCGGCAGCAGTACTTC.

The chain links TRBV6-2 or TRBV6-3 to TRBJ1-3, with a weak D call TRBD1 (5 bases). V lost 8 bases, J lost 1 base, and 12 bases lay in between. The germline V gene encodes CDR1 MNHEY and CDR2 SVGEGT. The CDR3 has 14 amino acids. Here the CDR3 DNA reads TGTGCCAGCGGAGGGACCCTATCTGGAAACACCATATATTTT. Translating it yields CASGGTLSGNTIYF.

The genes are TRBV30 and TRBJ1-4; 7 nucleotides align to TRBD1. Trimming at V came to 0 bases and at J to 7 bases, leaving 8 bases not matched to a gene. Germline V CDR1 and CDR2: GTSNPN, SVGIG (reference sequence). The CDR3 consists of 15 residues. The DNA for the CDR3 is TGTGCCTGGAGTGTAGAGACAGGGAGGACTGAAAAACTGTTTTTT. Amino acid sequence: CAWSVETGRTEKLFF.

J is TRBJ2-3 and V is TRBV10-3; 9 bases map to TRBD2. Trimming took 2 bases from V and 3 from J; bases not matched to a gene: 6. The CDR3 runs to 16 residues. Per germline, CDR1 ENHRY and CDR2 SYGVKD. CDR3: CAISETGRGGTDTQYF. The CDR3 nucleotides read TGTGCCATCAGTGAGACCGGGCGGGGGGGAACAGATACGCAGTATTTT.

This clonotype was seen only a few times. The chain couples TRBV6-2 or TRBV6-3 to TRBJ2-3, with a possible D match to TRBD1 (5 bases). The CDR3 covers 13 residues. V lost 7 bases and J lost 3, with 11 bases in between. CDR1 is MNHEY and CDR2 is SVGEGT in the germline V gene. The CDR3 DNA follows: TGTGCCAGCATCGCCAGGGCGACAGATACGCAGTATTTT. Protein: CASIARATDTQYF.

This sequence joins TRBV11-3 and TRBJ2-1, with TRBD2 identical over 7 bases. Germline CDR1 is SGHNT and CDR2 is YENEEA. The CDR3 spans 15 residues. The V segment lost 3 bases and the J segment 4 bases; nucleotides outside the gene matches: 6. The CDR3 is CASSFRTSQYNEQFF. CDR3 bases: TGTGCCAGCAGCTTCCGGACTAGTCAGTACAATGAGCAGTTCTTC.

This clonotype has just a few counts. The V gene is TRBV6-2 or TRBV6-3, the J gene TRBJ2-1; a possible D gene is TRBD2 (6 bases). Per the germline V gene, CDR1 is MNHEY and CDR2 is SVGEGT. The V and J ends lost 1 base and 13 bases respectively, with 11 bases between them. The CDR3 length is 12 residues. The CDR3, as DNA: TGTGCCAGCAGTTACTTGGGACTTAAACAGTTCTTC. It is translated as CASSYLGLKQFF.

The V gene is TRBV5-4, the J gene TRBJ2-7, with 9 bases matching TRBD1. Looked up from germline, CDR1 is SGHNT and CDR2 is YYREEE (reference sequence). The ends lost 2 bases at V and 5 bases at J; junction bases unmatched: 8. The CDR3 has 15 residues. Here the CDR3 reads CASSFQQGARNEQYF. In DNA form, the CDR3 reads TGTGCCAGCAGCTTCCAACAGGGGGCGAGGAACGAGCAGTACTTC.

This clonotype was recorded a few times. The CDR3 sequence is CAWDGRTGLISYNEQFF. CDR3 bases: TGTGCCTGGGACGGAAGGACAGGGCTTATCTCCTACAATGAGCAGTTCTTC. The chain has TRBV30 and TRBJ2-1; 8 nucleotides match TRBD1. The CDR3 is made up of 17 amino acids. Trimming took 5 bases from V and 0 from J; bases not matched to a gene: 12. CDR1 and CDR2 (germline): GTSNPN, SVGIG (reference sequence).

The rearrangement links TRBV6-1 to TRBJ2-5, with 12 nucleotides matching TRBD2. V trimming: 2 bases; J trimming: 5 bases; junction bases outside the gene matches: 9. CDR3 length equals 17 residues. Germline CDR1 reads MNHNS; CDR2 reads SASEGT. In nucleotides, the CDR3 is TGTGCCAGCAGTGAATACCTAGCGGGGGGGCTAGGTGAGACCCAGTACTTC. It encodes CASSEYLAGGLGETQYF.

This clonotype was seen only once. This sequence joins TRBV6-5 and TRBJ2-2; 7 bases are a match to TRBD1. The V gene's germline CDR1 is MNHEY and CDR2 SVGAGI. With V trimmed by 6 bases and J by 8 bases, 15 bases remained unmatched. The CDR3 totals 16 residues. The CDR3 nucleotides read TGTGCCAGCAGCTCCGGAGAGGGGGCATTATCAGGGGAGCTGTTTTTT. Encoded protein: CASSSGEGALSGELFF.

CDR3 residues: CASSITLLAGGSNEQYF. In DNA, the CDR3 is TGTGCCAGTAGTATAACCCTCCTAGCGGGAGGCTCGAACGAGCAGTACTTC. The V gene is TRBV19, the J gene TRBJ2-7; 11 nucleotides match TRBD2. The CDR3 is made up of 17 amino acids. Trimming took 2 bases from V and 5 from J; bases not matched to a gene: 11. Germline V lookup: CDR1 LNHDA, CDR2 SQIVND (reference sequence).

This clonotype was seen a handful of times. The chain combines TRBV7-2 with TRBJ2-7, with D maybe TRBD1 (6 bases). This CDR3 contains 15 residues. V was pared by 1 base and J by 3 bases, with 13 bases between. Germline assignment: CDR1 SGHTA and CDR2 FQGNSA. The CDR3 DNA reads TGTGCCAGCAGCTTAGGGGACACCGCGAACTACGAGCAGTACTTC. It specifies CASSLGDTANYEQYF.